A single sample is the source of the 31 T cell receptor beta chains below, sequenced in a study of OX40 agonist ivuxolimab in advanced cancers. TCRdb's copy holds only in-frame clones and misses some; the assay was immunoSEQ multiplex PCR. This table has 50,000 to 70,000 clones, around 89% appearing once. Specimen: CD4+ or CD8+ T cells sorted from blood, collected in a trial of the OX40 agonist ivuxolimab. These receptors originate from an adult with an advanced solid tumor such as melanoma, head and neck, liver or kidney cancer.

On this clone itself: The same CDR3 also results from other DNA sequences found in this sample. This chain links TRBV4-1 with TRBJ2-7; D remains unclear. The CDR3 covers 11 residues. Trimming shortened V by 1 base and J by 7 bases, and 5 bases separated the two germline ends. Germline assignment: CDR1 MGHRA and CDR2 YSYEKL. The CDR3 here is CASSQGPEQYF. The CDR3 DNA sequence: TGCGCCAGCAGCCAAGGACCTGAGCAGTACTTC.

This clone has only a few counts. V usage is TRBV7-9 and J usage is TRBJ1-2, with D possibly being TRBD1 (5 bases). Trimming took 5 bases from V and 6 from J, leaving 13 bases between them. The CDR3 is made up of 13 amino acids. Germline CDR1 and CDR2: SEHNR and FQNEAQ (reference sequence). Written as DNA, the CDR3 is TGTGCCAGCAGCCCAGCTGGGGCGGATGGCTACACCTTC. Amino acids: CASSPAGADGYTF.

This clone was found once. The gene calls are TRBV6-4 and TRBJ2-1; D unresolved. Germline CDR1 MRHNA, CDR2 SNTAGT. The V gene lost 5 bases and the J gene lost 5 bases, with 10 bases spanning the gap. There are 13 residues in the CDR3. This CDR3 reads CASSLTTHNEQFF. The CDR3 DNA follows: TGTGCCAGCAGTTTAACTACCCACAATGAGCAGTTCTTC.

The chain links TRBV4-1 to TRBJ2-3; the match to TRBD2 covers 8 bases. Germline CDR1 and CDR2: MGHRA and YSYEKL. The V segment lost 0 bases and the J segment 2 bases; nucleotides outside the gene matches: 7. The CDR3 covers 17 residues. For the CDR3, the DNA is TGCGCCAGCAGCCAAGATAGAACGGGAGGGGTCACAGATACGCAGTATTTT. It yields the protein CASSQDRTGGVTDTQYF.

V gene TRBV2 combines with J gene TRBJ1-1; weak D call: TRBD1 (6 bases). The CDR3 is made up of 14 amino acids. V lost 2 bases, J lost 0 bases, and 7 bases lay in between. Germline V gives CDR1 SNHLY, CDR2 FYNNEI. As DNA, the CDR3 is TGTGCCAGCAGTGAAAGGGGGTTGAACACTGAAGCTTTCTTT. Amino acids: CASSERGLNTEAFF. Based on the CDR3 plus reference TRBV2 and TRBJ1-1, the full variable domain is EPEVTQTPSHQVTQMGQEVILRCVPISNHLYFYWYRQILGQKVEFLVSFYNNEISEKSEIFDDQFSVERPDGSNFTLKIRSTKLEDSAMYFCASSERGLNTEAFFGQGTRLTVV.

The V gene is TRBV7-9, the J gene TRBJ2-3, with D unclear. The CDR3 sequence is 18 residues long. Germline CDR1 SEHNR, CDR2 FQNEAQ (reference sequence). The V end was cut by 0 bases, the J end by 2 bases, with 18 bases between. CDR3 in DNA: TGTGCCAGCAGCTTAGCCTCAAGCCCCGACTGGATCACAGATACGCAGTATTTT. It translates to CASSLASSPDWITDTQYF.

Written as DNA, the CDR3 is TGTGCCAGCAGTCAATTCCAGGGGGTGGATTCACCCCTCCACTTT. Amino acids: CASSQFQGVDSPLHF. The chain couples TRBV27 to TRBJ1-6, with 7 bases that match TRBD1. The length of the CDR3 is 15 residues. V dropped 5 bases and J dropped 8; count of bases not matched to a gene: 9. Germline CDR1 reads MNHEY; CDR2 reads SMNVEV (reference sequence).

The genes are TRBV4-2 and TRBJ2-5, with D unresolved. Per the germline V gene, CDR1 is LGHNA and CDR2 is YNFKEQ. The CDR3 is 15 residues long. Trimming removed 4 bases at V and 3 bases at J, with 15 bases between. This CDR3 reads CASSPKLLLEETQYF. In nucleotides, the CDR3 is TGTGCCAGCAGCCCAAAACTACTACTTGAAGAGACCCAGTACTTC.

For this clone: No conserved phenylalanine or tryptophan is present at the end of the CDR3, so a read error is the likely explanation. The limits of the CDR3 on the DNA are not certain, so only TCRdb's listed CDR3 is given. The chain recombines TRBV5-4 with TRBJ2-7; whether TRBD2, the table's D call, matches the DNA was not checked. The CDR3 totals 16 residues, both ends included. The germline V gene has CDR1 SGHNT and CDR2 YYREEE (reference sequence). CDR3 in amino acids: CASIPGPPTSGFGPVL.

CDR3 nucleotides: TGTGCCAGCAGCTTAGCCGGGGGCTCACCCCTCCACTTT. This gives the protein CASSLAGGSPLHF. This chain connects TRBV11-2 to TRBJ1-6; tentatively, D is TRBD1 (6 bases). Trimming stripped 1 base from V and 10 bases from J, with 8 bases between. The CDR3 is 13 residues long. CDR1 SGHAT and CDR2 FQNNGV come from the germline V gene.

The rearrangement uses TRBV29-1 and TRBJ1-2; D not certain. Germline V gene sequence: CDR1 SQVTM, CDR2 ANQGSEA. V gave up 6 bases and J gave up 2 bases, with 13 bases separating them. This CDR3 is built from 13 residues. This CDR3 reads CSVPGTTNYGYTF. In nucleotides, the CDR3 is TGCAGCGTCCCAGGTACCACGAACTATGGCTACACCTTC.

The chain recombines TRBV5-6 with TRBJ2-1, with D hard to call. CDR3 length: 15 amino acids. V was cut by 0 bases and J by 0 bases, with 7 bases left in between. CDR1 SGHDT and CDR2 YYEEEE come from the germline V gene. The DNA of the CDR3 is TGTGCCAGCAGCTTGGTACAGAGCTCCTACAATGAGCAGTTCTTC. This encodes CASSLVQSSYNEQFF.

The CDR3 coding sequence is TGTGCCAGCAAAGCGGGAGGGACCTACAATGAGCAGTTCTTC. Protein: CASKAGGTYNEQFF. The chain joins TRBV9 to TRBJ2-1; TRBD2 aligns across 10 bases. J gave up 2 bases and V 6 bases, and 2 bases lay outside the gene matches. Germline V CDR1 and CDR2: SGDLS, YYNGEE. The CDR3 covers 14 residues.

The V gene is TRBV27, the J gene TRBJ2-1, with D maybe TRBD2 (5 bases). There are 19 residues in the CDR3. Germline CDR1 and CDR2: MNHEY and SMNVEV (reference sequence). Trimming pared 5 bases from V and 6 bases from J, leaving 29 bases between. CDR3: CASSRRVSSNKMPPNEQFF. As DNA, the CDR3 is TGTGCCAGCAGTCGTAGGGTATCTAGCAACAAGATGCCCCCCAATGAGCAGTTCTTC.

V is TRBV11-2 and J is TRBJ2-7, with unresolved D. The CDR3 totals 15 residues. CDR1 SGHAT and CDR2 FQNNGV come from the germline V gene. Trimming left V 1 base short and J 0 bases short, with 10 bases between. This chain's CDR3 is CASSLAPSDSYEQYF. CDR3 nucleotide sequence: TGTGCCAGCAGCTTAGCCCCCTCCGACTCCTACGAGCAGTACTTC.

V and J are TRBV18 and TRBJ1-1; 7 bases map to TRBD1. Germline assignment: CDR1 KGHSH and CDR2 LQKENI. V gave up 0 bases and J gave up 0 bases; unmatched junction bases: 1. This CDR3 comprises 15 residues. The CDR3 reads CASSPPTGLNTEAFF. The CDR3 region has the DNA TGTGCCAGCTCACCACCGACAGGGTTGAACACTGAAGCTTTCTTT.

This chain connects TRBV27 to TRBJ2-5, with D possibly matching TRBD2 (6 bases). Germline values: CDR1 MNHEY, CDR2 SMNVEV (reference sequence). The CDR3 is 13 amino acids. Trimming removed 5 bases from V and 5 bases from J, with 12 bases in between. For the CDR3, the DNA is TGTGCCAGCAGTCCCCTCCGGGGGGAGACCCAGTACTTC. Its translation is CASSPLRGETQYF.

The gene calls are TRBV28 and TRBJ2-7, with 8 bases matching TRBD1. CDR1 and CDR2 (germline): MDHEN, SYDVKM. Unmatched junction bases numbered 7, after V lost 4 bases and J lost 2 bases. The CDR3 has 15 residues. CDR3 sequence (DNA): TGTGCCAGCAGTTGGGTCCGCAGGGGGCCCTACGAGCAGTACTTC. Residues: CASSWVRRGPYEQYF.

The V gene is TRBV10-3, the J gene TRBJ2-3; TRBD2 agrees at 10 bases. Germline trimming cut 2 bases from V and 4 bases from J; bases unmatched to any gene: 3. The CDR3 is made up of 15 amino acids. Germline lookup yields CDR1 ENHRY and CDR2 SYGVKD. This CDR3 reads CAISELLAGADTQYF. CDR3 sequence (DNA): TGTGCCATCAGTGAGCTGCTAGCGGGAGCAGATACGCAGTATTTT.

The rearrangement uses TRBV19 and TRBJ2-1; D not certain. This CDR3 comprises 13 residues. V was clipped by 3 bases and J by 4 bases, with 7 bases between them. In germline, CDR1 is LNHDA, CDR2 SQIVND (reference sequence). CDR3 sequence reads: CASSIAHYNEQFF. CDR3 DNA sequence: TGTGCCAGTAGTATCGCACATTACAATGAGCAGTTCTTC.

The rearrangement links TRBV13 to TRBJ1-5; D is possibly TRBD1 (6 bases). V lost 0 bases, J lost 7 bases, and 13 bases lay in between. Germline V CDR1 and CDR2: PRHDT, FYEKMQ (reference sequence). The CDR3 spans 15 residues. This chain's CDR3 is CASSLGRPQGQPQHF. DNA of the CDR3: TGTGCCAGCAGCTTAGGGCGCCCCCAGGGGCAGCCCCAGCATTTT.

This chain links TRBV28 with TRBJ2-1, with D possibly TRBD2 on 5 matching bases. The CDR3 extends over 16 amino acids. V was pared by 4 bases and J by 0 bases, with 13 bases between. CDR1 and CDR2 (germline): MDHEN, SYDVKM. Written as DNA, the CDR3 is TGTGCCAGCAGTTGGAGAGGGCAAAGCTCCTACAATGAGCAGTTCTTC. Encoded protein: CASSWRGQSSYNEQFF.

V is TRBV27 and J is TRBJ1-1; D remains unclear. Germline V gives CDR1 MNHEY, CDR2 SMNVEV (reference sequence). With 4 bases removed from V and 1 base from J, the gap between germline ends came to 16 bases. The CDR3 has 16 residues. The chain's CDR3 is CASSSTRGRWNTEAFF. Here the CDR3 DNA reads TGTGCCAGCAGTTCCACCCGCGGCAGGTGGAACACTGAAGCTTTCTTT.

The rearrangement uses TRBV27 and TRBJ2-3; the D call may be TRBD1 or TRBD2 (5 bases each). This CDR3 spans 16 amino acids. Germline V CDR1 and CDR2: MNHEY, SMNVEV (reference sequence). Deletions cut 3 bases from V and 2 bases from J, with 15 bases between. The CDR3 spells CASSFRDGLNTDTQYF. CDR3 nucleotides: TGTGCCAGCAGTTTCCGGGACGGTCTAAACACAGATACGCAGTATTTT.

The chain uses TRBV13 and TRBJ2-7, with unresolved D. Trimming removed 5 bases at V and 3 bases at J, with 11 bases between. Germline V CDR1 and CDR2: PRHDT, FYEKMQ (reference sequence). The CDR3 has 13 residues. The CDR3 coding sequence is TGTGCCAGCAGCCCCGTTTTACGCTACGAGCAGTACTTC. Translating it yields CASSPVLRYEQYF.

The CDR3 DNA reads TGTGCCACCAGCAGAGAGTGGGGGGGCCTGAATGAGCAGTTCTTC. Amino acid sequence: CATSREWGGLNEQFF. The rearrangement uses TRBV15 and TRBJ2-1; perhaps TRBD2 as D (7 bases). Trimming removed 0 bases at V and 7 bases at J, with 13 bases between. This CDR3 is 15 amino acids long. Germline V gives CDR1 LNHNV, CDR2 YYDKDF (reference sequence). The full variable domain, with the rest looked up from reference TRBV15 and TRBJ2-1, is DAMVIQNPRYQVTQFGKPVTLSCSQTLNHNVMYWYQQKSSQAPKLLFHYYDKDFNNEADTPDNFQSRRPNTSFCFLDIRSPGLGDTAMYLCATSREWGGLNEQFFGPGTRLTVL.

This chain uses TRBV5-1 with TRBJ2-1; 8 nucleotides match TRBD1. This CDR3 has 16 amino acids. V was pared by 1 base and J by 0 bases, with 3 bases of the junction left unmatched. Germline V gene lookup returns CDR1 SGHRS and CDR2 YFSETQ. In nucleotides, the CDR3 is TGCGCCAGCAGCTTGCTCGGACAGGGCTCCTACAATGAGCAGTTCTTC. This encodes CASSLLGQGSYNEQFF. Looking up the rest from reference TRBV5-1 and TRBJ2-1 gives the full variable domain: KAGVTQTPRYLIKTRGQQVTLSCSPISGHRSVSWYQQTPGQGLQFLFEYFSETQRNKGNFPGRFSGRQFSNSRSEMNVSTLELGDSALYLCASSLLGQGSYNEQFFGPGTRLTVL.

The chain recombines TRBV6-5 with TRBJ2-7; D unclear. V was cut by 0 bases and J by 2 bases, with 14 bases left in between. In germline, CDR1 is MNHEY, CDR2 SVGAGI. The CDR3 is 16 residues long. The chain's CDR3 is CASSYSILGSAYEQYF. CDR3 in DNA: TGTGCCAGCAGTTACTCGATATTAGGTTCCGCCTACGAGCAGTACTTC.

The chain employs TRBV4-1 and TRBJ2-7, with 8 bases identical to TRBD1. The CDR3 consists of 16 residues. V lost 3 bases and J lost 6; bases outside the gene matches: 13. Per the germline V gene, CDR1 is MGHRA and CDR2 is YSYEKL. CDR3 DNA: TGCGCCAGCAGCCAGGGACAGGCCGGGGTAGTCCCCGAGCAGTACTTC. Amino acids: CASSQGQAGVVPEQYF.

The CDR3 DNA is TGCGCCAGCAGCCAAGAGGTGCGAGTTAACACTGAAGCTTTCTTT. This sequence encodes CASSQEVRVNTEAFF. The chain employs TRBV4-1 and TRBJ1-1; D is undetermined. The CDR3 has 15 amino acids. Germline V CDR1 and CDR2: MGHRA, YSYEKL. V lost 0 bases, J lost 2 bases, and 10 bases lay in between.

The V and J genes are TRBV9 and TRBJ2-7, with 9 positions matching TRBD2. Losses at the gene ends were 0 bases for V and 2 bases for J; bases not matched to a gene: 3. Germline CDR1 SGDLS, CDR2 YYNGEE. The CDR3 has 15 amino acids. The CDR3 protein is CASSVGGTSTYEQYF. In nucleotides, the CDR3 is TGTGCCAGCAGCGTAGGCGGGACTAGCACCTACGAGCAGTACTTC.